Below, one T cell receptor beta chain is given with its context. The record originates from a study of TIL therapy for anti-PD-1-resistant metastatic lung cancer. This was the immunoSEQ v3 assay. Only in-frame clones appear in the TCRdb table, and some are missing; sequencing was by immunoSEQ multiplex PCR. The sample has 36,000 or so clones; around 79% are singletons. Regarding time point: pre-treatment sample, taken before nivolumab and TIL therapy. The V gene's germline CDR1 is MRHNA and CDR2 SNTAGT. V lost 6 bases and J lost 2, with 8 bases in between. The length of the CDR3 is 14 residues. J is TRBJ2-6 and V is TRBV6-4, with a weak D call TRBD2 (5 bases). The source is a person aged 25 to 80 with non-small cell lung cancer. The sequencing here drew on blood, taken at baseline. The CDR3 sequence: CASSEGTGANVLTF. The CDR3 bases are TGTGCCAGCAGCGAGGGTACTGGGGCCAACGTCCTGACTTTC.